These T cell receptor beta chains were read from a single sample in a study of identical twins. TCRdb re-analysed the 5' RACE reads in MiXCR, keeping a single row per CDR3 protein. The profile shows a few hundred thousand distinct CDR3 sequences, approximately 10% of them singletons. Sequencing was done on a sample of naive T cells sorted from blood. The receptors were gathered from a woman between 50 and 59 years old in good health. CDR3s leave out the opening cysteine and the closing phenylalanine or tryptophan. The order of the fields is J gene, V gene, CDR3 protein.

j_call: TRBJ2-3
v_call: TRBV5-1
cdr3_aa: ASSWNLFTDTQY

j_call: TRBJ2-6
v_call: TRBV10-3
cdr3_aa: ATSHGSGANVLT

j_call: TRBJ2-2
v_call: TRBV4-1
cdr3_aa: ASSGASPGELF

j_call: TRBJ2-2
v_call: TRBV5-1
cdr3_aa: ASSFRTGELF

j_call: TRBJ2-4
v_call: TRBV12-3/TRBV12-4
cdr3_aa: ASSDSGSKNIQY

j_call: TRBJ2-3
v_call: TRBV29-1
cdr3_aa: SVGARTSTDTQY

j_call: TRBJ2-1
v_call: TRBV27
cdr3_aa: ATSWTGDTYNEQF

j_call: TRBJ2-1
v_call: TRBV3-1
cdr3_aa: ASSQPLFDHEQF

j_call: TRBJ1-6
v_call: TRBV14
cdr3_aa: ASSSGVGSYNSPLH

j_call: TRBJ1-1
v_call: TRBV5-1
cdr3_aa: ASSWKTDRIGAF

j_call: TRBJ2-1
v_call: TRBV18
cdr3_aa: ASSPIKLAGGNEQF

j_call: TRBJ2-7
v_call: TRBV12-3/TRBV12-4
cdr3_aa: ASIDTGREQY

j_call: TRBJ2-1
v_call: TRBV29-1
cdr3_aa: SVGESGSGKQF

j_call: TRBJ2-6
v_call: TRBV29-1
cdr3_aa: SVQAGANVLT

j_call: TRBJ2-5
v_call: TRBV2
cdr3_aa: ASNGGATYQETQY

j_call: TRBJ1-1
v_call: TRBV7-9
cdr3_aa: ASSRLGQGLNTEAF

j_call: TRBJ2-3
v_call: TRBV5-1
cdr3_aa: ASSLEYGTDTQY

j_call: TRBJ2-5
v_call: TRBV29-1
cdr3_aa: SVRTGGWETQY

j_call: TRBJ2-1
v_call: TRBV12-3/TRBV12-4
cdr3_aa: ASSFTSEYNEQF

j_call: TRBJ2-1
v_call: TRBV7-9
cdr3_aa: ASSLGGGPIEQF

j_call: TRBJ1-2
v_call: TRBV4-1
cdr3_aa: ASSQDHQGPYYGYT

j_call: TRBJ1-6
v_call: TRBV11-2
cdr3_aa: ASSLNTNNSPLH

j_call: TRBJ2-1
v_call: TRBV11-2
cdr3_aa: ASTSTFYEQF

j_call: TRBJ2-2
v_call: TRBV9
cdr3_aa: ASSVVRDEVVGGELF

j_call: TRBJ1-1
v_call: TRBV5-1
cdr3_aa: ASSLDTMNTEAF

j_call: TRBJ1-2
v_call: TRBV24-1
cdr3_aa: ATSDLDRGYT

j_call: TRBJ2-1
v_call: TRBV12-3/TRBV12-4
cdr3_aa: ASSLDRGYNEQF

j_call: TRBJ2-1
v_call: TRBV12-3/TRBV12-4
cdr3_aa: ASSLPPGSGQF

j_call: TRBJ2-3
v_call: TRBV4-1
cdr3_aa: ASSQGDRVTTDTQY

j_call: TRBJ2-7
v_call: TRBV7-9
cdr3_aa: ASSLAQIGGASYEQY

j_call: TRBJ1-4
v_call: TRBV7-6
cdr3_aa: ASSPGDTAEKLF

j_call: TRBJ2-2
v_call: TRBV12-3/TRBV12-4
cdr3_aa: ASSPRTKTSGRPTGELF

j_call: TRBJ1-1
v_call: TRBV27
cdr3_aa: ASSLVSGSTEAF

j_call: TRBJ2-2
v_call: TRBV11-2
cdr3_aa: ASSTQGAGELF

j_call: TRBJ2-2
v_call: TRBV12-3/TRBV12-4
cdr3_aa: ASSLAPGGLAGELF

j_call: TRBJ2-3
v_call: TRBV20-1
cdr3_aa: SANDLSDTQY

j_call: TRBJ2-2
v_call: TRBV3-1
cdr3_aa: ASGLAGGPPGELF

j_call: TRBJ2-1
v_call: TRBV20-1
cdr3_aa: SAPPGTGRYYNEQF

j_call: TRBJ2-7
v_call: TRBV20-1
cdr3_aa: SARLDRVGEQY

j_call: TRBJ1-4
v_call: TRBV5-1
cdr3_aa: ASRVTGGREKLF

j_call: TRBJ2-5
v_call: TRBV5-5
cdr3_aa: ASSLLALQETQY

j_call: TRBJ2-6
v_call: TRBV19
cdr3_aa: ASKQGSGANVLT

j_call: TRBJ1-3
v_call: TRBV20-1
cdr3_aa: SASRAVLGNTIY

j_call: TRBJ1-2
v_call: TRBV3-1
cdr3_aa: AVRGVNIRTRNYGYT

j_call: TRBJ2-1
v_call: TRBV4-1
cdr3_aa: ASSHGTEDYNEQF

j_call: TRBJ2-1
v_call: TRBV3-1
cdr3_aa: ASSQDRAPSSYNEQF

j_call: TRBJ2-5
v_call: TRBV5-1
cdr3_aa: ASSLVAGGPRAQY

j_call: TRBJ1-4
v_call: TRBV20-1
cdr3_aa: SAPTGGEKLF

j_call: TRBJ1-1
v_call: TRBV3-1
cdr3_aa: ASSHNRQQK

j_call: TRBJ1-5
v_call: TRBV6-2/TRBV6-3
cdr3_aa: ASRGTSNQPQH

j_call: TRBJ2-4
v_call: TRBV6-5
cdr3_aa: ASRQGAGAKNIQY

j_call: TRBJ2-2
v_call: TRBV9
cdr3_aa: ASERGPNTGELF

j_call: TRBJ2-1
v_call: TRBV10-2
cdr3_aa: ASSGVINEQF

j_call: TRBJ1-1
v_call: TRBV20-1
cdr3_aa: SAGGHQDAHTEAF